This entry concerns a single TCR beta chain. Its antigen remains unknown. The study ran its PCR with 60 Vbeta and 13 Jbeta primers. The assay was immunoSEQ multiplex PCR, and TCRdb's table has in-frame clones only and misses some. The sample has more than 75,000 clones, and its top ten clones hold about 16%. The CDR3 has 13 amino acids. Germline values: CDR1 LNHDA, CDR2 SQIVND (reference sequence). Trimming cost V 7 bases and J 8 bases, with 14 bases left between them. The sample originates from a study of cytomegalovirus exposure and HLA in healthy donors. Study-wide points: There were several of the most significant clusters that appeared linked to common viral pathogens in a later analysis.

Sequenced material: PBMCs. The chain carries TRBV19 and TRBJ1-4; D is unclear. The receptor was derived from a man over 45 in good health and CMV-seropositive. The CDR3 loop is CASTAVTGEKLFF. For the CDR3, the DNA is TGTGCCAGTACAGCCGTTACGGGGGAAAAACTGTTTTTT.